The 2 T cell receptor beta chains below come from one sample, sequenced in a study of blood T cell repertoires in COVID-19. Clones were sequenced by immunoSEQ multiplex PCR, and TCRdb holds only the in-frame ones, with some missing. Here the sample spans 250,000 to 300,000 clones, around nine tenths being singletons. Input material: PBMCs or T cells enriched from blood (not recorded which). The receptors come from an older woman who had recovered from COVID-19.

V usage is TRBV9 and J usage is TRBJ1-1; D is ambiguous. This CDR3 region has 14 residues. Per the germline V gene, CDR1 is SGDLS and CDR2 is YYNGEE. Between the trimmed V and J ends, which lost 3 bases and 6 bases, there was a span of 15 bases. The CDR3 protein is CASSASLGSAEAFF. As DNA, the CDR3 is TGTGCCAGCAGCGCCTCCCTGGGGAGTGCTGAAGCTTTCTTT.

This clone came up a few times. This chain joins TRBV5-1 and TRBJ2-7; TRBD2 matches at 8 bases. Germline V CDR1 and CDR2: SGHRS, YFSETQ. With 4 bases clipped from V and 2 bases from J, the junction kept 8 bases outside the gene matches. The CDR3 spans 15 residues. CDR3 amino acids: CASSLGLAVTYEQYF. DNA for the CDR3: TGCGCCAGCAGCCTAGGACTAGCTGTAACCTACGAGCAGTACTTC.